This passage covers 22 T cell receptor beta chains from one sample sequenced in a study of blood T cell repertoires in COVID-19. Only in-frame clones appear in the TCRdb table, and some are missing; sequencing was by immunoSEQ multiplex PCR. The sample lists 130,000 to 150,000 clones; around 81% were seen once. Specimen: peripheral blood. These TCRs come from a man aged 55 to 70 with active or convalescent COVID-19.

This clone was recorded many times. The CDR3 spells CASSPEGGTDTQYF. The CDR3 bases are TGTGCCAGCAGCCCCGAGGGTGGCACAGATACGCAGTATTTT. The V gene is TRBV14, the J gene TRBJ2-3; the D gene is possibly TRBD2 (5 bases). Per germline, CDR1 SGHDN and CDR2 FVKESK. This CDR3 is built from 14 residues. The ends were cut back, 4 bases at V and 1 base at J, with 9 bases in the middle.

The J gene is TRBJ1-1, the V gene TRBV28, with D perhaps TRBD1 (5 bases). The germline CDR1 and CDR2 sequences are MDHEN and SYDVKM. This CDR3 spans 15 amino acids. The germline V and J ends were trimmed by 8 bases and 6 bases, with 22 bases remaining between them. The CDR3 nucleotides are TGTGCCAGCTGTGCAATCTTGGGGGGAGGGTCTGAAGCTTTCTTT. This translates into CASCAILGGGSEAFF.

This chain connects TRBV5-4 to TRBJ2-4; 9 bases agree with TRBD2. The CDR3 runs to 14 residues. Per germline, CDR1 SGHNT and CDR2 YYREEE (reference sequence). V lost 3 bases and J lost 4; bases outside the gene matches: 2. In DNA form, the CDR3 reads TGTGCCAGCAGCTCGGGACTAGCTAAAAACATTCAGTACTTC. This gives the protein CASSSGLAKNIQYF.

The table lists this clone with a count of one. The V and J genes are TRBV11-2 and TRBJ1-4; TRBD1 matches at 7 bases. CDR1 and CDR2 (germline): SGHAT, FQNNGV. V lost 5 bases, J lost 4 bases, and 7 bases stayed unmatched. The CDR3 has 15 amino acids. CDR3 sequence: CASSPPGQFNEKLFF. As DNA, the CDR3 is TGTGCCAGCAGCCCTCCGGGACAGTTTAATGAAAAACTGTTTTTT.

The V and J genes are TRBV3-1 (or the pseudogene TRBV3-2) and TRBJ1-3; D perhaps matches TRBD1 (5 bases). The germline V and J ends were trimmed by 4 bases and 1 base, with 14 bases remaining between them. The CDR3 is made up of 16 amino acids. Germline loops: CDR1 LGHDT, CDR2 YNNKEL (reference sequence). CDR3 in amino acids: CASSPRGGLSGNTIYF. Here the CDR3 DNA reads TGTGCCAGCAGCCCCCGGGGGGGACTTTCTGGAAACACCATATATTTT.

The CDR3 DNA reads TGCGCCAGCAGCCAAGTTAGGGGTGGTCAGCCCCAGCATTTT. Amino acids: CASSQVRGGQPQHF. The V gene is TRBV4-3, the J gene TRBJ1-5; D possibly corresponds to TRBD1 (5 bases). CDR3 length: 14 amino acids. V dropped 1 base and J dropped 6 bases, with 10 bases sitting between them. Looked up from germline, CDR1 is LGHNA and CDR2 is YSLEER.

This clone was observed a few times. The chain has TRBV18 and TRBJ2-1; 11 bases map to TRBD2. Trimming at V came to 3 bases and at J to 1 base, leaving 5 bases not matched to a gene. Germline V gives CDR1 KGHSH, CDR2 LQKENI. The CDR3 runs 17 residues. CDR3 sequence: CASSPLAGGISYNEQFF. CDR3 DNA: TGTGCCAGCTCACCTTTAGCGGGAGGGATATCCTACAATGAGCAGTTCTTC.

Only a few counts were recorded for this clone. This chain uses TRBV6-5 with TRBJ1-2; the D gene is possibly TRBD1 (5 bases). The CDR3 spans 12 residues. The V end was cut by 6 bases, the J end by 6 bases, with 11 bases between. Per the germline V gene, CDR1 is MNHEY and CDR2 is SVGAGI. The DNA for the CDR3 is TGTGCCAGCAGCCGCCGGGGGAATGGCTACACCTTC. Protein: CASSRRGNGYTF.

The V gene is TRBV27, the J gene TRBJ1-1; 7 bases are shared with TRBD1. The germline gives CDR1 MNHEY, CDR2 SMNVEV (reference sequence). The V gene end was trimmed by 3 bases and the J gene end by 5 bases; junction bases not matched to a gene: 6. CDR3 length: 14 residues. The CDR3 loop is CASSLHRGRTEAFF. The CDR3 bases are TGTGCCAGCAGTTTGCACAGGGGAAGGACTGAAGCTTTCTTT.

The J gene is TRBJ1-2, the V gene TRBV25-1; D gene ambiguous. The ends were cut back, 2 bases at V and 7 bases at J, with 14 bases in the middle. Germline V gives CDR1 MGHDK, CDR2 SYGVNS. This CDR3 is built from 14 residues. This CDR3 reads CASSENRGIGGYTF. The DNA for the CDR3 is TGTGCCAGCAGTGAAAATCGAGGCATAGGTGGCTACACCTTC.

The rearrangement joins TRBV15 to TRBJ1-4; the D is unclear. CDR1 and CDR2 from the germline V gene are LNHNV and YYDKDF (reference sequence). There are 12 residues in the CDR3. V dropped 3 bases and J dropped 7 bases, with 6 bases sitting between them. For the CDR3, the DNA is TGTGCCACCAGCAGCCCCCGTGAAAAACTGTTTTTT. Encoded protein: CATSSPREKLFF.

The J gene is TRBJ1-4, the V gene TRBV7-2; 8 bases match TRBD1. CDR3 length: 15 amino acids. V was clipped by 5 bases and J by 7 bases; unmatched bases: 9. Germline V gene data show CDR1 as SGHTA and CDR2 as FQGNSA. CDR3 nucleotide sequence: TGTGCCAGCAGCCAATTCAGGGGGCTAGGTGAAAAACTGTTTTTT. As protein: CASSQFRGLGEKLFF.

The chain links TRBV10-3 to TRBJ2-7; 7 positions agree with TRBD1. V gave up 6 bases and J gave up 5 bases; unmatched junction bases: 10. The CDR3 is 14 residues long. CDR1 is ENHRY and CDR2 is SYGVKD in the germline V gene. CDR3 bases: TGTGCCATCAGAGGGGGCAGCTCAGGTGACGAGCAGTACTTC. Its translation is CAIRGGSSGDEQYF.

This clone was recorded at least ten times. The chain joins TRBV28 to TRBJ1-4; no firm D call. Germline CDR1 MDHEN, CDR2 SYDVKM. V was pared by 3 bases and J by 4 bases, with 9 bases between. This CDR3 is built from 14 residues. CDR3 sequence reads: CASSLGRFNEKLFF. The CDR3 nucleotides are TGTGCCAGCAGTTTGGGCAGGTTTAATGAAAAACTGTTTTTT.

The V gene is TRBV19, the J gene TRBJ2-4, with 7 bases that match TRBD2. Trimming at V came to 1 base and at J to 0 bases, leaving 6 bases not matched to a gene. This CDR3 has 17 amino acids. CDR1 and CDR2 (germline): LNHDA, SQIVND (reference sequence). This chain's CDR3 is CASSIGGAGLAKNIQYF. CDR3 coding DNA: TGTGCCAGTAGTATAGGAGGAGCGGGGCTAGCCAAAAACATTCAGTACTTC.

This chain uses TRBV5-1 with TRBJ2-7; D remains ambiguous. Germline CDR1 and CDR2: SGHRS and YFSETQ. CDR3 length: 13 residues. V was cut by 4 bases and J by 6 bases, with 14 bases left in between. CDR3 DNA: TGCGCCAGCAGCGTGGACGTGGCTGGCGAGCAGTACTTC. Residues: CASSVDVAGEQYF.

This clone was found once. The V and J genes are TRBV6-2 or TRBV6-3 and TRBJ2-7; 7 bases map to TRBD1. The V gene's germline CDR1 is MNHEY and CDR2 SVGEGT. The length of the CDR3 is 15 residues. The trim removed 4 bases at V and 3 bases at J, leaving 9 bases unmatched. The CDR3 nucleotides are TGTGCCAGCAGTTCCCAACAGGGGAACTTCTACGAGCAGTACTTC. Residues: CASSSQQGNFYEQYF.

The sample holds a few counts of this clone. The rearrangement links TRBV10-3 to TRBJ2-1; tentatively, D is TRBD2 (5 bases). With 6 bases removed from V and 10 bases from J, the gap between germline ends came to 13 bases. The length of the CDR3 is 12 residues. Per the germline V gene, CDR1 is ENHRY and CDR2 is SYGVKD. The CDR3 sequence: CAISELGQEQFF. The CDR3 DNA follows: TGTGCCATCAGCGAACTAGGCCAGGAGCAGTTCTTC.

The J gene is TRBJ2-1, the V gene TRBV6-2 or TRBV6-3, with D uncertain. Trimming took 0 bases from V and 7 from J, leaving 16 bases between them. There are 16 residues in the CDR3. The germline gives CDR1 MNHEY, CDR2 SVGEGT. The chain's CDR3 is CASSYSVRRRRNEQFF. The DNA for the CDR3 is TGTGCCAGCAGTTACTCGGTGCGACGGAGACGGAATGAGCAGTTCTTC.

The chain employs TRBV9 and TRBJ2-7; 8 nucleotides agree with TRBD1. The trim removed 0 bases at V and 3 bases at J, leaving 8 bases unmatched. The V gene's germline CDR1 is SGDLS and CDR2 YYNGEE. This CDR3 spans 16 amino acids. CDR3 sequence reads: CASSVDATGTGYEQYF. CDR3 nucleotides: TGTGCCAGCAGCGTAGATGCTACCGGGACAGGCTACGAGCAGTACTTC.

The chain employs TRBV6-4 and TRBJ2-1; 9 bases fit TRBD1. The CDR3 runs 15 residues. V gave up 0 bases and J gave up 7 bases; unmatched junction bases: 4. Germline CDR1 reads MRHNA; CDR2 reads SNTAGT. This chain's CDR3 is CASSDSMGQGNEQFF. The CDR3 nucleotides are TGTGCCAGCAGTGACTCTATGGGACAGGGTAATGAGCAGTTCTTC.

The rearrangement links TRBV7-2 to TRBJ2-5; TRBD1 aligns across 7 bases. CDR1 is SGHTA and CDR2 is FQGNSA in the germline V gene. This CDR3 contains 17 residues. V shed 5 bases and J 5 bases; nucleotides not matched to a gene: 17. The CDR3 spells CASSVIRDTGVGETQYF. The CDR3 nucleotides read TGTGCCAGCAGCGTTATACGCGATACAGGGGTGGGCGAGACCCAGTACTTC. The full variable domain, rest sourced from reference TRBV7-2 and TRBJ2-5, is GAGVSQSPSNKVTEKGKDVELRCDPISGHTALYWYRQSLGQGLEFLIYFQGNSAPDKSGLPSDRFSAERTGGSVSTLTIQRTQQEDSAVYLCASSVIRDTGVGETQYFGPGTRLLVL.